The rows below give T cell receptor beta chains drawn from one sample of a study of cytomegalovirus exposure and HLA in healthy donors. Libraries were prepared by immunoSEQ multiplex PCR; TCRdb keeps only in-frame clonotypes and omits some of them. The sample has roughly 160,000 clones; roughly 80% are singletons. Sequences were obtained from PBMCs. These TCRs come from a man aged 50 to 59 in good health and CMV-seropositive. Each CDR3 is given with its conserved first and last residue. Each record gives: V gene, D gene, J gene, clone size, CDR3 protein, CDR3 DNA. A D gene is named only where the DNA matches it firmly. Clone size appears in some rows only: once, few, many, or a class for an expanded clone.

TRBV5-1	-	TRBJ2-2	-	CASSLVVGELFF	TGCGCCAGCAGCTTGGTCGTGGGGGAGCTGTTTTTT
TRBV5-1	-	TRBJ1-2	-	CASSFDGGAEGYTF	TGCGCCAGCAGTTTTGATGGGGGCGCGGAGGGCTACACCTTC
TRBV7-9	-	TRBJ1-5	-	CASSEQGSPNQPQHF	TGTGCCAGCAGTGAACAGGGATCCCCCAATCAGCCCCAGCATTTT
TRBV19	TRBD1	TRBJ1-1	-	CATLQGMNTEAFF	TGTGCCACTCTACAGGGGATGAACACTGAAGCTTTCTTT
TRBV7-2	TRBD1	TRBJ1-6	-	CASSFRTGKAVGSPLHF	TGTGCCAGCAGCTTTCGGACAGGCAAGGCCGTGGGTTCACCCCTCCACTTT
TRBV5-1	-	TRBJ2-3	-	CASSLTGRYVDTQYF	TGCGCCAGCAGCTTGACAGGGAGATACGTAGATACGCAGTATTTT
TRBV27	-	TRBJ1-4	-	CASSLAGADEKLFF	TGTGCCAGCAGTTTGGCGGGGGCGGATGAAAAACTGTTTTTT
TRBV30	TRBD1	TRBJ1-4	few	CAWGTGEAEKLFF	TGTGCCTGGGGGACAGGGGAAGCGGAAAAACTGTTTTTT
TRBV5-1	TRBD1	TRBJ2-7	-	CASTFDDRGYEQYF	TGCGCCAGCACCTTTGATGACAGGGGCTACGAGCAGTACTTC
TRBV5-4	-	TRBJ1-1	-	CASSLQGPGNTEAFF	TGTGCCAGCAGCTTACAGGGCCCAGGGAACACTGAAGCTTTCTTT
TRBV7-2	TRBD2	TRBJ2-5	-	CASSLGFATSGGKETQYF	TGTGCCAGCAGCTTAGGGTTCGCGACTAGCGGGGGTAAAGAGACCCAGTACTTC
TRBV2	-	TRBJ2-7	-	CASLDYEQYF	TGTGCCAGCCTAGATTACGAGCAGTACTTC
TRBV18	-	TRBJ1-4	-	CASSPSRPGLLHEKLFF	TGTGCCAGCTCACCGTCTCGCCCAGGGCTTCTTCATGAAAAACTGTTTTTT
TRBV10-3	-	TRBJ1-1	-	CAISEGGRTEAFF	TGTGCCATCAGTGAGGGGGGCCGGACTGAAGCTTTCTTT
TRBV5-4	-	TRBJ1-1	-	CASSLPGQVNTEAFF	TGTGCCAGCAGCCTCCCGGGACAAGTGAACACTGAAGCTTTCTTT
TRBV6-1	TRBD1	TRBJ1-1	-	CASSKRDRGNTEAFF	TGTGCCAGCAGTAAGCGGGACAGGGGAAACACTGAAGCTTTCTTT
TRBV6-5	-	TRBJ2-7	-	CASSLRDGLEQYF	TGTGCCAGCAGTCTCCGAGACGGACTCGAGCAGTACTTC
TRBV6-7	-	TRBJ2-3	-	CAISTPSSTDTQYF	TGTGCCATATCGACACCCTCTAGCACAGATACGCAGTATTTT
TRBV7-2	TRBD1	TRBJ1-1	-	CASSSYWDSMNTEAFF	TGTGCCAGCAGCTCCTATTGGGACAGTATGAACACTGAAGCTTTCTTT
TRBV23-1	-	TRBJ1-5	-	CASSQSSGERGQPQHF	TGCGCCAGCAGTCAAAGTTCTGGGGAGCGGGGTCAGCCCCAGCATTTT
TRBV4-3	TRBD2	TRBJ2-3	few	CASSQDLAGGPGDTQYF	TGCGCCAGCAGCCAAGATCTAGCGGGGGGGCCCGGAGATACGCAGTATTTT
TRBV19	TRBD2	TRBJ2-1	once	CASSIRGVGYNEQFF	TGTGCCAGTAGTATCCGGGGGGTTGGATACAATGAGCAGTTCTTC
TRBV7-9	TRBD1	TRBJ1-1	-	CASSPRTGLNTEAFF	TGTGCCAGCAGCCCGCGGACAGGACTGAACACTGAAGCTTTCTTT
TRBV5-1	-	TRBJ2-3	-	CASSLGQNTDTQYF	TGCGCCAGCAGCTTGGGACAGAACACAGATACGCAGTATTTT
TRBV7-2	-	TRBJ1-5	-	CASSLRQGNQPQHF	TGTGCCAGCAGCCTTCGACAGGGCAATCAGCCCCAGCATTTT
TRBV20-1	-	TRBJ2-4	-	CSASYRNIQYF	TGCAGTGCTAGCTACAGAAACATTCAGTACTTC
TRBV4-3	-	TRBJ2-5	-	CASSQDSRGQETQYF	TGCGCCAGCAGCCAAGACTCCCGCGGGCAAGAGACCCAGTACTTC
TRBV9	TRBD2	TRBJ2-7	-	CASNPGLESYGQYF	TGTGCCAGCAATCCAGGACTAGAATCCTACGGGCAGTACTTC
TRBV30	-	TRBJ1-2	-	CAWSPAGRRRHGYTF	TGTGCCTGGAGTCCTGCAGGGCGCCGAAGACATGGCTACACCTTC
TRBV18	-	TRBJ2-7	few	CASSPPSRELHEQYF	TGTGCCAGCTCACCACCATCCAGGGAATTGCACGAGCAGTACTTC
TRBV6-5	TRBD2	TRBJ2-1	once	CASRASGGGYNEQFF	TGTGCCAGCAGAGCGAGCGGGGGGGGATACAATGAGCAGTTCTTC
TRBV4-1	-	TRBJ1-1	medium-sized	CASSWRTANTEAFF	TGCGCCAGCAGCTGGCGGACAGCGAACACTGAAGCTTTCTTT
TRBV11-2	TRBD2	TRBJ2-1	once	CASSQSSGGNNEQFF	TGTGCCAGCAGCCAATCTAGCGGTGGGAACAATGAGCAGTTCTTC
TRBV2	TRBD1	TRBJ1-6	-	CASSGRQGRSPLHF	TGTGCCAGCAGTGGAAGACAGGGACGGTCACCCCTCCACTTT
TRBV15	-	TRBJ2-5	-	CATSDPGSQETQYF	TGTGCCACCAGCGACCCAGGTTCCCAAGAGACCCAGTACTTC
TRBV9	TRBD1	TRBJ2-7	once	CASSVVGGGSYEQYF	TGTGCCAGCAGCGTAGTAGGGGGCGGCTCCTACGAGCAGTACTTC
TRBV18	TRBD1	TRBJ2-6	once	CASSPPGQGSGANVLTF	TGTGCCAGCTCACCACCGGGACAGGGAAGTGGGGCCAACGTCCTGACTTTC
TRBV12-5	-	TRBJ1-2	-	CASGLAGVSHGYTF	TGTGCTAGTGGTTTGGCCGGGGTTTCCCATGGCTACACCTTC
TRBV29-1	-	TRBJ2-4	once	CSVEGLAKNIQYF	TGCAGCGTTGAGGGACTAGCCAAAAACATTCAGTACTTC
TRBV28	-	TRBJ2-5	-	CASSFRRGLTQETQYF	TGTGCCAGCAGTTTTCGGAGGGGGCTAACTCAAGAGACCCAGTACTTC
TRBV6-1	TRBD1	TRBJ1-2	-	CASSETGTGYGYTF	TGTGCCAGCAGTGAAACCGGGACAGGGTATGGCTACACCTTC
TRBV5-4	-	TRBJ2-5	-	CASSLPGLQETQYF	TGTGCCAGCAGCTTACCGGGACTCCAAGAGACCCAGTACTTC
TRBV7-3	TRBD1	TRBJ1-2	-	CASSPGGADYGYTF	TGTGCCAGCAGCCCAGGGGGCGCGGACTATGGCTACACCTTC
TRBV5-1	-	TRBJ2-2	once	CASSSGPTGELFF	TGCGCCAGCAGCTCAGGGCCCACCGGGGAGCTGTTTTTT
TRBV30	TRBD1	TRBJ1-3	-	CAWKRTGQGEDTIYF	TGTGCCTGGAAACGAACGGGACAGGGCGAGGACACCATATATTTT
TRBV5-8	TRBD1	TRBJ1-1	-	CASSLTGGRTEAFF	TGTGCCAGCAGCTTAACAGGGGGGAGGACTGAAGCTTTCTTT
TRBV5-1	TRBD2	TRBJ2-3	-	CASSRTSGTDTQYF	TGCGCCAGCAGCAGGACTAGCGGCACAGATACGCAGTATTTT
TRBV4-3	TRBD2	TRBJ2-2	-	CASSRKRGATGELFF	TGCGCCAGCAGCCGAAAGCGGGGGGCCACCGGGGAGCTGTTTTTT
TRBV7-9	-	TRBJ1-6	-	CASSSNPSGSPLHF	TGTGCCAGCAGCTCCAATCCCTCAGGTTCACCCCTCCACTTT